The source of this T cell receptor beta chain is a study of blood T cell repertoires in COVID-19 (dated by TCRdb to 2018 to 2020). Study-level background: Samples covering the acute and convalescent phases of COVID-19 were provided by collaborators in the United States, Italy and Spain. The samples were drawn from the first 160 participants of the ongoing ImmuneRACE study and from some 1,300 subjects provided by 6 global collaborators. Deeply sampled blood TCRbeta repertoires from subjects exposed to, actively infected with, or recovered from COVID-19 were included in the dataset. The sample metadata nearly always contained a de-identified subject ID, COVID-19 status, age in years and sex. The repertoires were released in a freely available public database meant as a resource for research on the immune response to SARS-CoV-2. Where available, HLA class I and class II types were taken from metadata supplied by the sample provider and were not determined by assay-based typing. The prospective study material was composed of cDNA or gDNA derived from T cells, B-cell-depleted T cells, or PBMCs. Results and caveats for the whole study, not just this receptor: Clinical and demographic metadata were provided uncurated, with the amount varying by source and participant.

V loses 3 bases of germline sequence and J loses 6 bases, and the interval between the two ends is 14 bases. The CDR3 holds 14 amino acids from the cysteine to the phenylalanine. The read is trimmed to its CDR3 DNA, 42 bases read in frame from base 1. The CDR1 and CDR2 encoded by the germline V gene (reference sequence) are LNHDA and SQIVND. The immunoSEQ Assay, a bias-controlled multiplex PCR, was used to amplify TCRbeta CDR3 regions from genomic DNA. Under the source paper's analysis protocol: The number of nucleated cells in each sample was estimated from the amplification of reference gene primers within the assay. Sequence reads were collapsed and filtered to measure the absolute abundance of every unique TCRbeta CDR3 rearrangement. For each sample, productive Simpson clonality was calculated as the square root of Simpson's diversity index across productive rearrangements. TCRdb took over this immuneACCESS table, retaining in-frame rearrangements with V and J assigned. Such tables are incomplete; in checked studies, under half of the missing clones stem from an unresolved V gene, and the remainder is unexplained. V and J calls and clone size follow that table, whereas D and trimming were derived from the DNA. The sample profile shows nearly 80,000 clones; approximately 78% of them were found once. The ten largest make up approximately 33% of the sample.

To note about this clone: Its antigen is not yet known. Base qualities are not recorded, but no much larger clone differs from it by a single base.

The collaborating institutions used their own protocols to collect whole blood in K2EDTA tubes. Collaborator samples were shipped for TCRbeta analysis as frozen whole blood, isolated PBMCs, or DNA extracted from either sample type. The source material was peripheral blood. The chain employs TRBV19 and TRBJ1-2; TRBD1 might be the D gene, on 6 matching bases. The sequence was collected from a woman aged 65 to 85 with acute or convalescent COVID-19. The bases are TGTGCCAGTAGTATTATCGGACAGAGAGATGGCTACACCTTC. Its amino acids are CASSIIGQRDGYTF.